One sample yielded the 27 T cell receptor beta chains listed below, sequenced in a study of blood T cell repertoires in COVID-19. Method: immunoSEQ multiplex PCR; TCRdb's copy keeps in-frame clones and lacks some. This sample yields roughly 200,000 clones, of which 70% to 90% are seen a single time; roughly 21% belongs to the top ten. Sequencing was done on a sample of peripheral blood. The source of these receptors is a man in his 60s with active or convalescent COVID-19.

J is TRBJ1-4 and V is TRBV7-9, with TRBD1 matching over 8 bases. With V trimmed by 5 bases and J by 0 bases, 8 bases remained unmatched. This CDR3 has 17 residues. The germline gives CDR1 SEHNR, CDR2 FQNEAQ (reference sequence). In DNA, the CDR3 is TGTGCCAGCAGCCTCGGGACAGGAGACCCAACTAATGAAAAACTGTTTTTT. Its translation: CASSLGTGDPTNEKLFF.

The V and J genes are TRBV7-2 and TRBJ2-1; D uncertain. The CDR3 sequence is 14 residues long. Germline lookup yields CDR1 SGHTA and CDR2 FQGNSA. V lost 5 bases and J 2 bases, leaving 10 bases between the germline ends. The CDR3 coding sequence is TGTGCCAGCAGCCCAGGCAGCACCTACAATGAGCAGTTCTTC. Amino acids: CASSPGSTYNEQFF.

This clone appeared once. The chain couples TRBV14 to TRBJ1-2; 7 positions match TRBD1. The CDR3 is 15 amino acids. J lost 4 bases, V lost 4 bases, and 9 bases had no gene match. Germline V gene sequence: CDR1 SGHDN, CDR2 FVKESK. The CDR3 DNA sequence: TGTGCCAGCAGCCCCCCCGGACAGGATCTCTATGGCTACACCTTC. This sequence encodes CASSPPGQDLYGYTF.

The V and J genes are TRBV2 and TRBJ2-2; 8 bases map to TRBD1. This CDR3 contains 14 residues. Germline CDR1 and CDR2: SNHLY and FYNNEI. Trimming removed 6 bases from V and 5 bases from J; junction bases left unmatched: 5. Written as DNA, the CDR3 is TGTGCCAGCAGGGACAGGGAAGGGACCGGGGAGCTGTTTTTT. Protein sequence: CASRDREGTGELFF.

The V and J genes are TRBV4-2 and TRBJ2-1, with unresolved D. This CDR3 region has 15 residues. The germline gives CDR1 LGHNA, CDR2 YNFKEQ. Trimming removed 1 base from V and 0 bases from J, with 7 bases in between. CDR3 coding DNA: TGTGCCAGCAGCCAAGGCTCGAGCTCCTACAATGAGCAGTTCTTC. This sequence encodes CASSQGSSSYNEQFF.

The CDR3 sequence: CASSEGPRDRGPSGNTIYF. As DNA, the CDR3 is TGTGCCAGCAGTGAAGGACCCCGGGACAGGGGGCCCTCTGGAAACACCATATATTTT. This chain joins TRBV6-1 and TRBJ1-3, with TRBD1 identical over 12 bases. The CDR3 spans 19 residues. V lost 1 base to trimming and J lost 0 bases; unmatched junction nucleotides: 7. CDR1 and CDR2 from the germline V gene are MNHNS and SASEGT.

The rearrangement joins TRBV27 to TRBJ2-1, with 9 bases fitting TRBD1. This CDR3 region has 15 residues. Looked up from germline, CDR1 is MNHEY and CDR2 is SMNVEV (reference sequence). J was trimmed by 7 bases and V by 5 bases; bases with no gene match: 9. The CDR3 DNA sequence: TGTGCCAGCAGTCTCCGGGACAGGGTGGCGAATGAGCAGTTCTTC. As protein: CASSLRDRVANEQFF.

The chain uses TRBV6-5 and TRBJ2-5; unclear D gene. Per germline, CDR1 MNHEY and CDR2 SVGAGI. The CDR3 consists of 14 residues. Trimming took 2 bases from V and 2 from J, leaving 9 bases between them. CDR3 sequence reads: CASSYLASQETQYF. The CDR3 DNA sequence: TGTGCCAGCAGTTACCTGGCCAGTCAAGAGACCCAGTACTTC.

The rearrangement uses TRBV10-3 and TRBJ1-2; 9 bases line up with TRBD1. The CDR3 extends over 13 amino acids. In germline, CDR1 is ENHRY, CDR2 SYGVKD. The J segment lost 4 bases and the V segment lost 5 bases, leaving 2 bases of the junction unmatched. The CDR3 is CAISPGQGYGYTF. DNA of the CDR3: TGTGCCATCAGTCCGGGACAGGGCTATGGCTACACCTTC.

The chain uses TRBV29-1 and TRBJ2-3; no clear D gene. CDR3 size: 10 residues. Trimming left V 8 bases short and J 5 bases short, with 8 bases between. Germline CDR1 is SQVTM and CDR2 is ANQGSEA. CDR3 sequence reads: CSLKLDTQYF. CDR3 DNA: TGCAGCTTAAAGCTAGATACGCAGTATTTT.

The chain joins TRBV6-5 to TRBJ1-3; D not resolved. This CDR3 spans 12 amino acids. Germline V gives CDR1 MNHEY, CDR2 SVGAGI. The CDR3 nucleotides read TGTGGGACTCACAGCTCTGGAAACACCATATATTTT. Protein sequence: CGTHSSGNTIYF.

The gene calls are TRBV6-5 and TRBJ1-5, with 7 bases aligning to TRBD1. This CDR3 spans 14 amino acids. Trimming took 6 bases from V and 4 from J; bases not matched to a gene: 6. Germline values: CDR1 MNHEY, CDR2 SVGAGI. The CDR3 protein is CASSLDRKNQPQHF. In DNA form, the CDR3 reads TGTGCCAGCAGCCTGGACAGGAAGAATCAGCCCCAGCATTTT.

The CDR3 loop reads CASSIDGGYTF. The CDR3 DNA sequence: TGTGCCAGTAGTATAGACGGTGGCTACACCTTC. J is TRBJ1-2 and V is TRBV19, with no clear D. Germline V CDR1 and CDR2: LNHDA, SQIVND (reference sequence). Trimming shortened V by 0 bases and J by 7 bases, and 3 bases separated the two germline ends. There are 11 residues in the CDR3. Combining the CDR3 with reference TRBV19 and TRBJ1-2 gives the whole variable domain DGGITQSPKYLFRKEGQNVTLSCEQNLNHDAMYWYRQDPGQGLRLIYYSQIVNDFQKGDIAEGYSVSREKKESFPLTVTSAQKNPTAFYLCASSIDGGYTFGSGTRLTVV.

This clone was seen a few times. The CDR3: CASSDSFSGNTIYF. CDR3 coding DNA: TGCGCCAGCAGCGACAGCTTCTCTGGAAACACCATATATTTT. This chain joins TRBV5-1 and TRBJ1-3; possibly TRBD1 for D (5 bases). The CDR3 spans 14 residues. Germline V gives CDR1 SGHRS, CDR2 YFSETQ. V shed 4 bases and J shed 0 bases, with 8 bases lying between them.

This sequence joins TRBV9 and TRBJ2-3, with a possible D match to TRBD2 (7 bases). Per germline, CDR1 SGDLS and CDR2 YYNGEE. Trimming removed 2 bases at V and 4 bases at J, with 20 bases between. The CDR3 length is 17 residues. CDR3 coding DNA: TGTGCCAGCAGCGTTCCCAACGGTGGGGGGGCGTCAGATACGCAGTATTTT. Its translation is CASSVPNGGGASDTQYF.

The V and J genes are TRBV6-5 and TRBJ2-5; 8 nucleotides agree with TRBD2. In germline, CDR1 is MNHEY, CDR2 SVGAGI. The J segment lost 0 bases and the V segment lost 2 bases, leaving 5 bases of the junction unmatched. The CDR3 runs to 16 residues. The CDR3 DNA sequence: TGTGCCAGCAGTTACGGGAGCGGGGGTTACCAAGAGACCCAGTACTTC. Translating it yields CASSYGSGGYQETQYF.

The chain combines TRBV19 with TRBJ2-6; 8 positions match TRBD1. In germline, CDR1 is LNHDA, CDR2 SQIVND (reference sequence). V lost 6 bases to trimming and J lost 0 bases; unmatched junction nucleotides: 4. The CDR3 spans 16 residues. The CDR3 region is CASRKTGVSGANVLTF. In DNA form, the CDR3 reads TGTGCCAGTAGGAAGACAGGGGTCTCTGGGGCCAACGTCCTGACTTTC.

The chain couples TRBV2 to TRBJ2-1, with 13 nucleotides matching TRBD2. The CDR3 is 16 residues long. The J segment lost 4 bases and the V segment lost 8 bases, leaving 8 bases of the junction unmatched. In germline, CDR1 is SNHLY, CDR2 FYNNEI. CDR3: CASHSTSGGTYNEQFF. As DNA, the CDR3 is TGTGCCAGCCACTCGACTAGCGGGGGGACTTACAATGAGCAGTTCTTC.

The CDR3 loop is CASSPSLLTRDEEQNTEAFF. In nucleotides, the CDR3 is TGTGCCAGCAGCCCATCCCTCTTGACAAGAGATGAAGAGCAGAACACTGAAGCTTTCTTT. This chain joins TRBV9 and TRBJ1-1; D ambiguous. CDR3 length: 20 residues. Germline V lookup: CDR1 SGDLS, CDR2 YYNGEE. V was cut by 4 bases and J by 1 base, with 29 bases left in between.

V and J are TRBV3-1 (or the pseudogene TRBV3-2) and TRBJ1-2; 11 positions agree with TRBD1. V lost 4 bases, J lost 0 bases, and 7 bases stayed unmatched. The V gene's germline CDR1 is LGHDT and CDR2 YNNKEL (reference sequence). This CDR3 spans 17 amino acids. CDR3 sequence: CASSRRDRGFTNYGYTF. CDR3 DNA sequence: TGTGCCAGCAGCCGCCGGGACAGGGGGTTTACTAACTATGGCTACACCTTC.

The V call is TRBV2, the J call TRBJ1-2; D possibly corresponds to TRBD1 (6 bases). Per germline, CDR1 SNHLY and CDR2 FYNNEI. The V end lost 1 base, the J end lost 10 bases, and 13 bases lay between the germline ends. The length of the CDR3 is 13 residues. DNA for the CDR3: TGTGCCAGCAGTGAAGACAGGGAAGCAGACTACACCTTC. Translating it yields CASSEDREADYTF. Using reference TRBV2 and TRBJ1-2 for the parts outside the CDR3, the full variable domain is EPEVTQTPSHQVTQMGQEVILRCVPISNHLYFYWYRQILGQKVEFLVSFYNNEISEKSEIFDDQFSVERPDGSNFTLKIRSTKLEDSAMYFCASSEDREADYTFGSGTRLTVV.

The chain combines TRBV10-1 with TRBJ2-7, with 7 bases identical to TRBD1. Losses at the gene ends were 4 bases for V and 7 bases for J; bases not matched to a gene: 7. This CDR3 spans 13 amino acids. Germline V CDR1 and CDR2: WNHNN, SYGVQD (reference sequence). CDR3 nucleotide sequence: TGCGCCAGCAGTGGGGATCGACAGGGTGAGCAGTACTTC. Its protein is CASSGDRQGEQYF.

This clone appeared once. The CDR3 spells CASSKGAGDNEQFF. As DNA, the CDR3 is TGTGCCAGCAGCAAGGGGGCTGGGGACAATGAGCAGTTCTTC. The J gene is TRBJ2-1, the V gene TRBV5-5, with 7 positions matching TRBD1. CDR1 and CDR2 (germline): SGHKS, YYEKEE (reference sequence). CDR3 length equals 14 residues. Trimming removed 4 bases from V and 5 bases from J; junction bases left unmatched: 6.

The chain has TRBV2 and TRBJ2-1, with TRBD1 matching over 8 bases. Per the germline V gene, CDR1 is SNHLY and CDR2 is FYNNEI. V lost 8 bases, J lost 7 bases, and 7 bases stayed unmatched. The CDR3 sequence is 13 residues long. The chain's CDR3 is CASEDRALNEQFF. The DNA of the CDR3 is TGTGCCAGCGAGGACAGGGCTTTAAATGAGCAGTTCTTC.

The genes are TRBV20-1 and TRBJ2-7; 8 nucleotides align to TRBD1. V shed 3 bases, J shed 4 bases, and the junction held 11 bases outside the gene matches. The CDR3 loop spans 15 amino acids. The germline gives CDR1 DFQATT, CDR2 SNEGSKA (reference sequence). The CDR3 DNA reads TGCAGTGCTAGTAACCTCGCCAGGGGGCGATACGAGCAGTACTTC. Translating it yields CSASNLARGRYEQYF.

V is TRBV19 and J is TRBJ1-6; the match to TRBD1 covers 11 bases. After removal of 7 bases from V and 8 bases from J, the junction contained 7 bases not matched to a gene. Germline V gene sequence: CDR1 LNHDA, CDR2 SQIVND (reference sequence). This CDR3 comprises 15 residues. Here the CDR3 reads CASTPDRGPDSPLHF. The CDR3 DNA reads as TGTGCCAGTACCCCGGACAGGGGGCCCGATTCACCCCTCCACTTT.

This chain connects TRBV10-3 to TRBJ1-6; 10 positions match TRBD1. V dropped 9 bases and J dropped 7; count of bases not matched to a gene: 9. Germline V CDR1 and CDR2: ENHRY, SYGVKD. This CDR3 contains 15 residues. DNA of the CDR3: TGTGCCATAAAAAACCGGGACAGGGGAAATTCACCCCTCCACTTT. Residues: CAIKNRDRGNSPLHF.